This record covers a single TCR beta chain. This sample stems from a study of blood T cell repertoires in COVID-19. Study-wide context: Samples representing acute and convalescent COVID-19 were sourced from the United States, Italy and Spain.

Germline-derived CDR1 and CDR2 are SGHNT and YYREEE (reference sequence). The CDR3 sequence is 14 residues long. With 4 bases removed from V and 4 bases from J, the gap between germline ends came to 14 bases. In the original workflow: Reference gene primer amplification gave nucleated cell count estimates. Repertoires were generated with immunoSEQ multiplex PCR, while TCRdb's copy carries only in-frame clones and drops some. The D gene and trimming were derived from the DNA, and the V and J assignments and clone size from that table. Of about 73,000 clones listed, 75% to 85% are singletons. The chain uses TRBV5-4 and TRBJ1-1, with a weak D call TRBD1 (5 bases). The sequence was collected from an older woman with acute or convalescent COVID-19. The sample comprised peripheral blood. CDR3 residues: CASSVQGPATEAFF. In nucleotides, the CDR3 is TGTGCCAGCAGCGTGCAGGGCCCTGCCACTGAAGCTTTCTTT.